This T cell receptor beta chain was found in a study of blood T cells in healthy people across ages. V shed 4 bases and J shed 0 bases, with 11 bases lying between them. This CDR3 contains 15 residues. The germline V gene has CDR1 ENHRY and CDR2 SYGVKD. The use of a sample-barcoded 5' primer and a J-beta primer mix characterized a second PCR of about 6 to 11 cycles. Tagging of each cDNA molecule was performed by a template-switch adaptor with 12 random nucleotides. Each CDR3 protein is one row after TCRdb ran MiXCR on the 5' RACE reads. The sample carries approximately 830,000 distinct CDR3 sequences, approximately 59% recorded once.

The clonotype originates from a man aged 25 to 45 in good health. Sequencing was performed on blood. This rearrangement joins TRBV10-3 to TRBJ2-3; D gene ambiguous. For the CDR3, the DNA is TGTGCCATCAGTGGGGTCAGCGTTAGCACAGATACGCAGTATTTT. Encoded protein: CAISGVSVSTDTQYF.